Presented here are 27 T cell receptor beta chains from one specimen sequenced in a study of blood T cells in healthy people across ages. The authors ran a second PCR of roughly 6 to 12 cycles using a sample-barcoded 5' primer and a J-beta primer mix. TCRdb independently ran MiXCR on the 5' RACE reads; one entry per CDR3 protein. The repertoire includes 1.5 million to 2 million distinct CDR3 sequences, roughly two fifths of them detected once, and about 23% sits in the top ten. The specimen sequenced was blood. The receptors originated from a human donor in good health.

This clonotype was seen a single time. The chain links TRBV7-8 to TRBJ2-7, with 8 bases that match TRBD1. V lost 5 bases, J lost 2 bases, and 11 bases stayed unmatched. CDR3 length: 16 residues. Germline CDR1 and CDR2: SGHVS and FQNEAQ. The chain's CDR3 is CASSPFRDRRAYEQYF. For the CDR3, the DNA is TGTGCCAGCAGCCCTTTCCGGGACAGGAGGGCCTACGAGCAGTACTTC. The whole variable domain, filled in from reference TRBV7-8 and TRBJ2-7, reads GAGVSQSPRYKVAKRGQDVALRCDPISGHVSLFWYQQALGQGPEFLTYFQNEAQLDKSGLPSDRFFAERPEGSVSTLKIQRTQQEDSAVYLCASSPFRDRRAYEQYFGPGTRLTVT.

This clonotype was seen at least ten times. The rearrangement links TRBV11-2 to TRBJ2-3; no reliable D call. From germline, CDR1 is SGHAT and CDR2 FQNNGV. Deletions cut 4 bases from V and 3 bases from J, with 8 bases between. The CDR3 runs 13 residues. CDR3 protein: CASSSPLTDTQYF. The CDR3 coding sequence is TGTGCCAGCAGCTCCCCACTGACAGATACGCAGTATTTT. Based on the CDR3 plus reference TRBV11-2 and TRBJ2-3, the full variable domain is EAGVAQSPRYKIIEKRQSVAFWCNPISGHATLYWYQQILGQGPKLLIQFQNNGVVDDSQLPKDRFSAERLKGVDSTLKIQPAKLEDSAVYLCASSSPLTDTQYFGPGTRLTVL.

The rearrangement uses TRBV20-1 and TRBJ1-4; D is undetermined. Germline CDR1 reads DFQATT; CDR2 reads SNEGSKA (reference sequence). The CDR3 is made up of 12 amino acids. Trimming pared 6 bases from V and 8 bases from J, leaving 13 bases between. The CDR3, as DNA: TGCAGTGCCACATACGGGGAGGAAAAACTGTTTTTT. It specifies CSATYGEEKLFF.

This clonotype was seen a few times. The chain joins TRBV4-2 to TRBJ2-7; TRBD1 agrees at 7 bases. In germline, CDR1 is LGHNA, CDR2 YNFKEQ. Unmatched junction bases numbered 8, after V lost 6 bases and J lost 3 bases. CDR3 length equals 14 residues. DNA for the CDR3: TGTGCCAGCAGTAGGAACAGGGACAGCTACGAGCAGTACTTC. It translates to CASSRNRDSYEQYF.

This sequence joins TRBV12-3 or TRBV12-4 and TRBJ2-2; D is unclear. The length of the CDR3 is 13 residues. Trimming removed 5 bases from V and 4 bases from J, with 8 bases in between. CDR3 protein: CASSPSLTGELFF. The CDR3 DNA sequence: TGTGCCAGCAGTCCTTCCCTCACCGGGGAGCTGTTTTTT.

Comment on this clonotype: A read error is possible here, since a much larger clone lies one base away. This is likely a read error, given that the CDR3 carries no conserved phenylalanine or tryptophan at its end. This chain links TRBV20-1 with TRBJ1-2; no definite D call. CDR1 and CDR2 (germline): DFQATT, SNEGSKA (reference sequence). The germline V and J ends were trimmed by 4 bases and 8 bases, with 8 bases remaining between them. The CDR3 loop spans 10 amino acids. CDR3 DNA: TGCAGTGCTAAGGACGACGGCTACACCTCC. As protein: CSAKDDGYTS.

The V gene is TRBV7-2, the J gene TRBJ1-2, with D unresolved. The CDR3 extends over 14 amino acids. Deletions cut 11 bases from V and 1 base from J, with 17 bases between. Germline V gives CDR1 SGHTA, CDR2 FQGNSA. CDR3 coding DNA: TGTGCCTGCACGAGACCCAGTAATAACTATGGCTACACCTTC. Translating gives CACTRPSNNYGYTF.

This clonotype has just a few counts. V usage is TRBV6-2 or TRBV6-3 and J usage is TRBJ2-5, with 7 positions matching TRBD2. The CDR3 covers 14 residues. V was clipped by 6 bases and J by 0 bases; unmatched bases: 4. From germline, CDR1 is MNHEY and CDR2 SVGEGT. CDR3 amino acids: CASRAGEYQETQYF. The CDR3 DNA reads TGTGCCAGCAGGGCGGGGGAATACCAAGAGACCCAGTACTTC.

This clonotype was counted a few times. This chain uses TRBV7-9 with TRBJ1-2; 7 bases map to TRBD1. V lost 3 bases and J lost 5; bases outside the gene matches: 6. The germline gives CDR1 SEHNR, CDR2 FQNEAQ (reference sequence). This CDR3 has 14 amino acids. DNA of the CDR3: TGTGCCAGCAGCTTTTGGTCCAGGGGGTATGGCTACACCTTC. Protein: CASSFWSRGYGYTF.

This clonotype showed up just a few times. The CDR3 loop reads CASTLDGPETQYF. In DNA form, the CDR3 reads TGTGCCAGCACTTTGGACGGTCCAGAGACCCAGTACTTC. The gene calls are TRBV12-3 or TRBV12-4 and TRBJ2-5; D is unresolved. V dropped 7 bases and J dropped 4 bases, with 13 bases sitting between them. The CDR3 length is 13 residues.

The chain couples TRBV7-9 to TRBJ2-7, with D tentatively TRBD1 or TRBD2 (5 bases each). V dropped 11 bases and J dropped 7 bases, with 21 bases sitting between them. The CDR3 totals 13 residues. In germline, CDR1 is SEHNR, CDR2 FQNEAQ (reference sequence). CDR3: CASSRGAGGEQYF. In DNA form, the CDR3 reads TGTGCCTCCTCAAGAGGGGCAGGTGGGGAGCAGTACTTC.

CDR3 DNA: TGCGCCAGCAGCCATCGATCGTACTTC. This sequence encodes CASSHRSYF. The rearrangement uses TRBV4-3 and TRBJ2-5; D gene uncertain. Trimming removed 3 bases from V and 13 bases from J, with 6 bases in between. The length of the CDR3 is 9 residues. The V gene's germline CDR1 is LGHNA and CDR2 YSLEER.

Only one count was recorded for this clonotype. The J gene is TRBJ1-1, the V gene TRBV2, with TRBD1 matching over 7 bases. The V gene end was trimmed by 8 bases and the J gene end by 3 bases; junction bases not matched to a gene: 9. The germline V gene has CDR1 SNHLY and CDR2 FYNNEI. This CDR3 is built from 14 residues. The CDR3 loop is CASLYRDSYTEAFF. The CDR3 nucleotides read TGTGCCAGCCTATACCGGGACAGTTACACTGAAGCTTTCTTT.

This clonotype came up a few times. CDR3 DNA sequence: TGTGCCAGCAGCTTAGTCGACAGACTGGAGTACACTGAAGCTTTCTTT. The encoded protein is CASSLVDRLEYTEAFF. The rearrangement links TRBV7-2 to TRBJ1-1, with TRBD1 as a possible D gene (5 bases). V was shortened by 1 base and J by 3 bases, with 15 bases between the two germline ends. This CDR3 has 16 residues. Germline CDR1 and CDR2: SGHTA and FQGNSA. Full variable domain (missing parts from reference TRBV7-2 and TRBJ1-1): GAGVSQSPSNKVTEKGKDVELRCDPISGHTALYWYRQSLGQGLEFLIYFQGNSAPDKSGLPSDRFSAERTGGSVSTLTIQRTQQEDSAVYLCASSLVDRLEYTEAFFGQGTRLTVV.

The chain carries TRBV20-1 and TRBJ1-2, with 7 bases identical to TRBD1. With 0 bases clipped from V and 7 bases from J, the junction kept 8 bases outside the gene matches. The V gene's germline CDR1 is DFQATT and CDR2 SNEGSKA (reference sequence). The CDR3 has 14 residues. As DNA, the CDR3 is TGCAGTGCTAGAGATCAGGGGGGGCCGGGTGGCTACACCTTC. Protein sequence: CSARDQGGPGGYTF.

This clonotype was picked up a small number of times. The chain combines TRBV7-9 with TRBJ2-7; 8 nucleotides match TRBD2. This CDR3 region has 19 residues. Germline-derived CDR1 and CDR2 are SEHNR and FQNEAQ (reference sequence). The V gene end was trimmed by 1 base and the J gene end by 2 bases; junction bases not matched to a gene: 16. As DNA, the CDR3 is TGTGCCAGCAGCTTAGTGGAGACGGGGGGGAGCGTCCTACCCTACGAGCAGTACTTC. This translates into CASSLVETGGSVLPYEQYF.

The table lists this clonotype with a few counts. The chain uses TRBV25-1 and TRBJ2-1; the match to TRBD2 covers 9 bases. Germline V gives CDR1 MGHDK, CDR2 SYGVNS. The CDR3 runs 14 residues. The trim removed 9 bases at V and 2 bases at J, leaving 5 bases unmatched. The CDR3 protein is CASHGGGAYNEQFF. Here the CDR3 DNA reads TGTGCCAGTCACGGCGGGGGGGCCTACAATGAGCAGTTCTTC.

The V call is TRBV27, the J call TRBJ2-5; 9 bases match TRBD1. Germline V gene sequence: CDR1 MNHEY, CDR2 SMNVEV (reference sequence). The V gene end was trimmed by 8 bases and the J gene end by 7 bases; junction bases not matched to a gene: 2. The CDR3 has 11 amino acids. As DNA, the CDR3 is TGTGCCAGCGGGACAGGGTTGACCCAGTACTTC. This encodes CASGTGLTQYF.

This sequence joins TRBV7-2 and TRBJ2-7, with no clear D. From germline, CDR1 is SGHTA and CDR2 FQGNSA. Between the trimmed V and J ends, which lost 0 bases and 0 bases, there was a span of 6 bases. The CDR3 runs 14 residues. The CDR3 here is CASSLAKSSYEQYF. DNA for the CDR3: TGTGCCAGCAGCTTAGCTAAGAGCTCCTACGAGCAGTACTTC.

The chain employs TRBV7-2 and TRBJ2-3, with 14 bases aligning to TRBD2. The CDR3 is 18 amino acids. The V segment lost 5 bases and the J segment 9 bases; nucleotides outside the gene matches: 16. The germline V gene encodes CDR1 SGHTA and CDR2 FQGNSA. CDR3 residues: CASSLHPGLAGGRITQYF. CDR3 nucleotide sequence: TGTGCCAGCAGCCTCCATCCCGGACTAGCGGGGGGCAGAATAACGCAGTATTTT. Looking up the rest from reference TRBV7-2 and TRBJ2-3 gives the full variable domain: GAGVSQSPSNKVTEKGKDVELRCDPISGHTALYWYRQSLGQGLEFLIYFQGNSAPDKSGLPSDRFSAERTGGSVSTLTIQRTQQEDSAVYLCASSLHPGLAGGRITQYFGPGTRLTVL.

This chain connects TRBV19 to TRBJ1-1, with D possibly being TRBD1 (5 bases). The CDR3 is 15 amino acids. Deletions cut 3 bases from V and 0 bases from J, with 11 bases between. Per germline, CDR1 LNHDA and CDR2 SQIVND (reference sequence). The CDR3 sequence: CASSIGRAMNTEAFF. The CDR3 region has the DNA TGTGCCAGTAGTATTGGCAGGGCTATGAACACTGAAGCTTTCTTT.

The V gene is TRBV3-1, the J gene TRBJ2-1; 14 bases agree with TRBD2. Trimming cost V 6 bases and J 0 bases; bases outside gene matches: 13. Germline lookup yields CDR1 LGHDT and CDR2 YNNKEL (reference sequence). This CDR3 spans 20 amino acids. CDR3 coding DNA: TGTGCCAGCAGTTCGCAAAGAGGGACTAGCGGGGGTAGCTCCTACAATGAGCAGTTCTTC. This codes for CASSSQRGTSGGSSYNEQFF.

V gene TRBV19 combines with J gene TRBJ2-1; weak D call: TRBD2 (7 bases). The V end was cut by 3 bases, the J end by 0 bases, with 9 bases between. From germline, CDR1 is LNHDA and CDR2 SQIVND (reference sequence). The length of the CDR3 is 15 residues. This CDR3 reads CASSIRGASYNEQFF. The CDR3 bases are TGTGCCAGTAGTATTCGGGGGGCCTCCTACAATGAGCAGTTCTTC. Combining the CDR3 with reference TRBV19 and TRBJ2-1 gives the whole variable domain DGGITQSPKYLFRKEGQNVTLSCEQNLNHDAMYWYRQDPGQGLRLIYYSQIVNDFQKGDIAEGYSVSREKKESFPLTVTSAQKNPTAFYLCASSIRGASYNEQFFGPGTRLTVL.

The rearrangement joins TRBV6-1 to TRBJ1-1, with D hard to call. V lost 3 bases and J lost 4, with 12 bases in between. The CDR3 is 14 amino acids. Germline CDR1 MNHNS, CDR2 SASEGT. For the CDR3, the DNA is TGTGCCAGCAGTGATTGGAGTAGGAGCACTGAAGCTTTCTTT. Amino acids: CASSDWSRSTEAFF.

This chain uses TRBV15 with TRBJ2-5; D may be TRBD2 (6 bases). The germline V and J ends were trimmed by 5 bases and 4 bases, with 17 bases remaining between them. This CDR3 spans 15 amino acids. The germline CDR1 and CDR2 sequences are LNHNV and YYDKDF (reference sequence). DNA of the CDR3: TGTGCCACCAGCTCTCGGAGGACCGGGGGAGAGACCCAGTACTTC. It yields the protein CATSSRRTGGETQYF.

Only a few counts were recorded for this clonotype. The genes are TRBV20-1 and TRBJ2-5; 7 nucleotides line up with TRBD2. Trimming at V came to 0 bases and at J to 5 bases, leaving 3 bases not matched to a gene. Germline CDR1 reads DFQATT; CDR2 reads SNEGSKA (reference sequence). The CDR3 loop spans 13 amino acids. The CDR3 region is CSARDAGRETQYF. The DNA of the CDR3 is TGCAGTGCTAGAGATGCCGGGAGGGAGACCCAGTACTTC.

The V and J genes are TRBV5-5 and TRBJ2-1, with a possible D match to TRBD2 (6 bases). The CDR3 runs 15 residues. The germline V gene encodes CDR1 SGHKS and CDR2 YYEKEE (reference sequence). The ends were cut back, 3 bases at V and 8 bases at J, with 18 bases in the middle. Written as DNA, the CDR3 is TGTGCCAGCAGCTGGGGACTTGGCTACGGGGATGAGCAGTTCTTC. This codes for CASSWGLGYGDEQFF.